The 9 T cell receptor beta chains below come from one sample, sequenced in a study of blood T cells in healthy people across ages. A second roughly 6 to 11 cycle PCR used barcoded and J-beta primers. MiXCR was run by TCRdb on the 5' RACE reads, yielding one entry per CDR3 protein. The data hold approximately 810,000 distinct CDR3 sequences, with 30% to 45% observed a single time. Sample: blood. The receptor set was obtained from a man aged 18-30 years in good health.

This clonotype was counted between two and nine times. The chain has TRBV20-1 and TRBJ2-4, with D perhaps TRBD1 or TRBD2 (5 bases each). Gene TRBJ2-5 matches the end of the DNA better, so the J call may be wrong. CDR1 is DFQATT and CDR2 is SNEGSKA in the germline V gene (reference sequence). The CDR3 length is 14 residues. CDR3 sequence: CSATDGAPGETQYF. The CDR3 bases are TGCAGTGCCACGGACGGGGCCCCCGGGGAGACCCAGTACTTC.

The chain combines TRBV4-1 with TRBJ2-3, with D perhaps given as TRBD1 or TRBD2 (5 bases each). The length of the CDR3 is 17 residues. V shed 2 bases and J shed 5 bases, with 20 bases lying between them. Germline V CDR1 and CDR2: MGHRA, YSYEKL. The CDR3 region is CASSQPTRGPRLDTQYF. The CDR3 DNA reads as TGCGCCAGCAGCCAACCGACCCGGGGCCCTCGTCTAGATACGCAGTATTTT.

The table lists this clonotype with many counts. The chain recombines TRBV12-3 or TRBV12-4 with TRBJ1-2; TRBD1 aligns across 7 bases. The V gene end was trimmed by 6 bases and the J gene end by 4 bases; junction bases not matched to a gene: 8. The CDR3 runs 14 residues. This chain's CDR3 is CASSPDREAYGYTF. The DNA for the CDR3 is TGTGCCAGCAGCCCCGACAGGGAGGCCTATGGCTACACCTTC.

This clonotype was seen more than once but under ten times. The chain joins TRBV20-1 to TRBJ2-3, with D possibly matching TRBD2 (5 bases). CDR3 length: 15 residues. Trimming cost V 5 bases and J 5 bases, with 20 bases left between them. From germline, CDR1 is DFQATT and CDR2 SNEGSKA (reference sequence). CDR3 coding DNA: TGCAGTGCTCGCCATGCGGGCCCCGGCGGAGATACGCAGTATTTT. It specifies CSARHAGPGGDTQYF.

The chain is built from TRBV7-2 and TRBJ2-1, with a weak D call TRBD2 (5 bases). Trimming stripped 4 bases from V and 6 bases from J, with 13 bases between. Germline V gene lookup returns CDR1 SGHTA and CDR2 FQGNSA. The CDR3 is 14 residues long. In DNA, the CDR3 is TGTGCCAGCAGCTGGGGAGACCCAACCAATGAGCAGTTCTTC. Its translation: CASSWGDPTNEQFF. The full variable domain, its missing parts supplied by reference TRBV7-2 and TRBJ2-1, is GAGVSQSPSNKVTEKGKDVELRCDPISGHTALYWYRQSLGQGLEFLIYFQGNSAPDKSGLPSDRFSAERTGGSVSTLTIQRTQQEDSAVYLCASSWGDPTNEQFFGPGTRLTVL.

This clonotype has just one count. Compared with germline, one end of the junction differs, possibly owing to a read error. The V call is TRBV15, the J call TRBJ1-2; D might be TRBD1 (6 bases). In germline, CDR1 is LNHNV, CDR2 YYDKDF (reference sequence). The CDR3 length is 13 residues. In DNA, the CDR3 is TGCGCCACCAGCAGAGCTCGGACAGATGGCTACACCTTC. This codes for CATSRARTDGYTF. The variable domain in full, completed from reference TRBV15 and TRBJ1-2, reads DAMVIQNPRYQVTQFGKPVTLSCSQTLNHNVMYWYQQKSSQAPKLLFHYYDKDFNNEADTPDNFQSRRPNTSFCFLDIRSPGLGDTAMYLCATSRARTDGYTFGSGTRLTVV.

The chain carries TRBV29-1 and TRBJ2-4, with D tentatively TRBD2 (6 bases). The J call is uncertain, as TRBJ2-7 better fits the DNA end. The CDR3 has 11 residues. CDR1 and CDR2 (germline): SQVTM, ANQGSEA. The CDR3 protein is CSVRDSDEQYF. CDR3 DNA: TGCAGCGTCCGGGACTCGGACGAGCAGTACTTC.

The sample holds a few counts of this clonotype. The junction and the germline gene differ at one end; a read error may be behind it. The chain is built from TRBV5-1 and TRBJ1-1; TRBD1 aligns across 8 bases. CDR3 length: 17 amino acids. Germline V lookup: CDR1 SGHRS, CDR2 YFSETQ. The CDR3 is CASKGGEAGGDYTEAFF. The CDR3 DNA sequence: TGCGCGAGCAAGGGGGGTGAGGCAGGGGGCGATTACACTGAAGCTTTCTTT.

This clonotype was found many times. This chain connects TRBV2 to TRBJ2-7; D gene uncertain. This CDR3 is built from 11 residues. Germline V gene data show CDR1 as SNHLY and CDR2 as FYNNEI. The V end lost 7 bases, the J end lost 0 bases, and 4 bases lay between the germline ends. In nucleotides, the CDR3 is TGTGCCAGCACTATCTCCTACGAGCAGTACTTC. Protein: CASTISYEQYF.